These 11 T cell receptor beta chains share one sample of origin, sequenced in a study of cytomegalovirus exposure and HLA in healthy donors. It was with 60 Vbeta and 13 Jbeta primers that the PCR ran. Clones were read by immunoSEQ multiplex PCR, and TCRdb kept only the in-frame ones, dropping some. The table lists 95,000 to 100,000 clones, about 80% of them singletons, with about 2% in the top ten. Sequencing was carried out using PBMCs. The receptors come from a man aged 40-49 years in good health and CMV-seronegative.

This sequence joins TRBV6-5 and TRBJ1-5; no clear D. CDR3 length equals 13 residues. Germline values: CDR1 MNHEY, CDR2 SVGAGI. Trimming shortened V by 0 bases and J by 9 bases, and 9 bases separated the two germline ends. The CDR3 coding sequence is TGTGCCAGCAGTTACTCCCCGGGAGGGCCCCAGCATTTT. Amino acid sequence: CASSYSPGGPQHF.

This chain joins TRBV16 and TRBJ2-1, with a possible D match to TRBD2 (5 bases). V was clipped by 1 base and J by 6 bases, with 16 bases between them. The CDR3 runs to 16 residues. CDR1 KGHSY and CDR2 FQNENV come from the germline V gene. The CDR3 DNA reads TGTGCCAGCAGCCAATTCTGGCTAGCAAAACGCAATGAGCAGTTCTTC. Translation: CASSQFWLAKRNEQFF.

The chain employs TRBV25-1 and TRBJ2-7; a possible D gene is TRBD1 (5 bases). The CDR3 is 15 residues long. Germline lookup yields CDR1 MGHDK and CDR2 SYGVNS. V was trimmed by 3 bases and J by 2 bases, leaving 14 bases between them. Written as DNA, the CDR3 is TGTGCCAGCAGTGATGTTACCGACAGAGCCTACGAGCAGTACTTC. Translated, it gives CASSDVTDRAYEQYF.

The chain joins TRBV16 to TRBJ2-7; D possibly corresponds to TRBD1 (6 bases). Germline loops: CDR1 KGHSY, CDR2 FQNENV. CDR3 length: 15 residues. V shed 1 base and J shed 2 bases, with 12 bases lying between them. CDR3 sequence (DNA): TGTGCCAGCAGCCAATTGATAGGGGGTACCTACGAGCAGTACTTC. Amino acid sequence: CASSQLIGGTYEQYF.

This clone appeared a single time. The rearrangement links TRBV9 to TRBJ2-6; 9 bases agree with TRBD1. This CDR3 is built from 18 residues. V was clipped by 2 bases and J by 2 bases; unmatched bases: 8. Per the germline V gene, CDR1 is SGDLS and CDR2 is YYNGEE. The CDR3 region has the DNA TGTGCCAGCAGCGTCACTGGACAGGGGCAAACTGGGGCCAACGTCCTGACTTTC. It is translated as CASSVTGQGQTGANVLTF.

The chain is built from TRBV10-1 and TRBJ2-7, with 7 bases that match TRBD2. V lost 5 bases, J lost 1 base, and 2 bases stayed unmatched. CDR3 length: 13 residues. Germline V CDR1 and CDR2: WNHNN, SYGVQD (reference sequence). CDR3 amino acids: CASSNGGSYEQYF. The CDR3 DNA is TGCGCCAGCAGTAACGGGGGGTCCTACGAGCAGTACTTC.

The table lists this clone with a count of one. This chain uses TRBV19 with TRBJ2-1; D is uncertain. Between the trimmed V and J ends, which lost 3 bases and 10 bases, there was a span of 13 bases. The V gene's germline CDR1 is LNHDA and CDR2 SQIVND (reference sequence). CDR3 length: 13 residues. The CDR3 nucleotides are TGTGCCAGTAGTATGCTTTCTGGGCCCGAGCAGTTCTTC. Protein sequence: CASSMLSGPEQFF.

The rearrangement joins TRBV6-1 to TRBJ1-6; 7 bases map to TRBD1. Per germline, CDR1 MNHNS and CDR2 SASEGT. The CDR3 is 15 amino acids. The J segment lost 9 bases and the V segment lost 4 bases, leaving 9 bases of the junction unmatched. The CDR3 sequence: CASSATDRHGSPLHF. The CDR3 DNA follows: TGTGCCAGCAGTGCGACGGACAGGCACGGTTCACCCCTCCACTTT.

The chain employs TRBV19 and TRBJ2-7; 8 nucleotides line up with TRBD1. The ends lost 3 bases at V and 2 bases at J; junction bases unmatched: 3. Per germline, CDR1 LNHDA and CDR2 SQIVND (reference sequence). This CDR3 is built from 14 residues. CDR3 loop: CASSIDRGPYEQYF. CDR3 sequence (DNA): TGTGCCAGTAGTATCGACAGGGGTCCCTACGAGCAGTACTTC.

The J gene is TRBJ2-1, the V gene TRBV7-6, with a possible D match to TRBD2 (5 bases). V gave up 4 bases and J gave up 4 bases, with 23 bases separating them. In germline, CDR1 is SGHVS, CDR2 FNYEAQ. CDR3 length equals 18 residues. The CDR3 loop is CASSSYPADQRKYNEQFF. The CDR3 DNA sequence: TGTGCCAGCAGCTCCTACCCAGCGGATCAACGGAAGTACAATGAGCAGTTCTTC.

V gene TRBV5-1 combines with J gene TRBJ1-2, with D maybe TRBD1 (5 bases). The germline gives CDR1 SGHRS, CDR2 YFSETQ. V shed 1 base and J shed 4 bases, with 23 bases lying between them. The CDR3 length is 18 residues. DNA for the CDR3: TGCGCCAGCAGCTTGAATGGGGCCGCACAAATCGTAAGCTATGGCTACACCTTC. Translating gives CASSLNGAAQIVSYGYTF.